One and the same sample provided the 14 T cell receptor beta chains below, sequenced in a study of T cells after yellow fever vaccination. From the 5' RACE reads, TCRdb called clonotypes with MiXCR, one entry per CDR3 protein. This sample has about 350,000 distinct CDR3 sequences, with about 8.3% found just once. The sample in question was PBMCs, obtained roughly 45 days after the first yellow fever vaccination. The source of these receptors is a man in his late teens or twenties who received the YFV17D yellow fever vaccine.

This clonotype occurred a few times. The J gene is TRBJ2-1, the V gene TRBV10-3; TRBD1 is a possible D gene (7 bases). Per germline, CDR1 ENHRY and CDR2 SYGVKD. CDR3 length: 15 amino acids. The ends were cut back, 2 bases at V and 10 bases at J, with 18 bases in the middle. CDR3 nucleotide sequence: TGTGCCATCAGTGAGCAAAATCGCGGGACAGTCGAGCAGTTCTTC. Its protein is CAISEQNRGTVEQFF.

This clonotype was counted between two and nine times. The chain recombines TRBV5-4 with TRBJ2-5, with D hard to call. In germline, CDR1 is SGHNT, CDR2 YYREEE (reference sequence). The CDR3 is 13 amino acids. V lost 4 bases and J lost 5, with 12 bases in between. The CDR3 nucleotides read TGTGCCAGCAGCACCCCCCAGGAGGAGACCCAGTACTTC. This sequence encodes CASSTPQEETQYF.

This rearrangement joins TRBV28 to TRBJ2-7; a weak D match, TRBD2 (6 bases). The CDR3 runs 13 residues. The ends were cut back, 8 bases at V and 3 bases at J, with 14 bases in the middle. Germline V CDR1 and CDR2: MDHEN, SYDVKM. The DNA of the CDR3 is TGTGCCAGCGGAGGGACTGGGGGCTACGAGCAGTACGTC. Translation gives CASGGTGGYEQYV.

This clonotype appeared a few times. Given the absence of the conserved phenylalanine or tryptophan at the CDR3 end, a read error is likely. The DNA is left out, because the CDR3 cannot be placed on it with certainty; the CDR3 is given as TCRdb lists it. The J gene is TRBJ1-1, the V gene TRBV5-6. Looked up from germline, CDR1 is SGHDT and CDR2 is YYEEEE. The CDR3 is made up of 11 amino acids, end residues included. The CDR3 protein is CASSPHRDGSS.

This clonotype was observed a few times. The V call is TRBV12-5, the J call TRBJ1-1; TRBD1 is a possible D gene (5 bases). The germline V and J ends were trimmed by 2 bases and 5 bases, with 15 bases remaining between them. CDR3 size: 15 residues. Germline values: CDR1 LGHNT, CDR2 FRNRAP. CDR3 residues: CASGLISGRGTEAFF. The CDR3 DNA sequence: TGTGCTAGTGGTTTGATATCGGGGAGGGGAACTGAAGCTTTCTTT.

The chain couples TRBV19 to TRBJ2-1; D is undetermined. Germline V gene data show CDR1 as LNHDA and CDR2 as SQIVND (reference sequence). This CDR3 has 16 amino acids. V lost 2 bases to trimming and J lost 1 base, with 12 bases between them. The CDR3 loop reads CASSIRVSPSYNEQFF. CDR3 bases: TGTGCCAGTAGTATAAGAGTATCTCCTTCCTACAATGAGCAGTTCTTC.

The genes are TRBV3-1 and TRBJ2-5, with 8 nucleotides matching TRBD2. The CDR3 runs 14 residues. V lost 4 bases and J lost 2; bases outside the gene matches: 3. Germline CDR1 LGHDT, CDR2 YNNKEL (reference sequence). The CDR3 region is CASSRGLEQETQYF. The CDR3 DNA is TGTGCCAGCAGCCGGGGACTAGAGCAAGAGACCCAGTACTTC.

The chain is built from TRBV5-1 and TRBJ1-1; 12 nucleotides match TRBD1. The trim removed 2 bases at V and 6 bases at J, leaving 8 bases unmatched. The CDR3 length is 16 residues. Looked up from germline, CDR1 is SGHRS and CDR2 is YFSETQ. As DNA, the CDR3 is TGCGCCAGCAGCTTAGGGACAGGGGGCTTCAACGCTGAAGCTTTCTTT. This sequence encodes CASSLGTGGFNAEAFF.

This clonotype was observed at least ten times. The rearrangement joins TRBV5-1 to TRBJ2-5, with D perhaps matching TRBD1 (6 bases). The CDR3 runs to 15 residues. V was cut by 4 bases and J by 4 bases, with 17 bases left in between. Germline V gene lookup returns CDR1 SGHRS and CDR2 YFSETQ. This chain's CDR3 is CASSEAVGARETQYF. CDR3 DNA: TGCGCCAGCAGCGAGGCGGTGGGGGCGAGAGAGACCCAGTACTTC. The full variable domain, with the rest looked up from reference TRBV5-1 and TRBJ2-5, is KAGVTQTPRYLIKTRGQQVTLSCSPISGHRSVSWYQQTPGQGLQFLFEYFSETQRNKGNFPGRFSGRQFSNSRSEMNVSTLELGDSALYLCASSEAVGARETQYFGPGTRLLVL.

Only a few counts were recorded for this clonotype. The rearrangement links TRBV4-3 to TRBJ2-4, with 8 nucleotides matching TRBD2. The CDR3 contains 18 residues. After removal of 4 bases from V and 5 bases from J, the junction contained 16 bases not matched to a gene. CDR1 LGHNA and CDR2 YSLEER come from the germline V gene. The CDR3 bases are TGCGCCAGCAGCCCCTTCGGGACTAGAAATAATGGGGAAAACATTCAGTACTTC. Its translation: CASSPFGTRNNGENIQYF.

CDR3 DNA: TGTGCCAGCAGTTTCGGGGAGGGCCTTGGCTACACCTTC. Translated, it gives CASSFGEGLGYTF. This sequence joins TRBV27 and TRBJ1-2; no definite D call. The CDR3 is 13 residues long. V lost 3 bases and J lost 7, with 12 bases in between. Per the germline V gene, CDR1 is MNHEY and CDR2 is SMNVEV (reference sequence).

This clonotype came up many times. The chain employs TRBV7-3 and TRBJ2-5, with unresolved D. The germline V gene encodes CDR1 SGHTA and CDR2 FQGTGA. The CDR3 spans 15 residues. V was cut by 5 bases and J by 2 bases, with 15 bases left in between. The CDR3 is CASSPISGIQETQYF. For the CDR3, the DNA is TGTGCCAGCAGCCCGATCTCTGGGATTCAAGAGACCCAGTACTTC.

This clonotype appeared many times. The chain employs TRBV10-3 and TRBJ1-1, with D unclear. The CDR3 covers 14 residues. V was trimmed by 7 bases and J by 0 bases, leaving 12 bases between them. Germline values: CDR1 ENHRY, CDR2 SYGVKD. The CDR3 protein is CAITQTTLNTEAFF. The DNA for the CDR3 is TGTGCCATCACCCAGACGACCTTGAACACTGAAGCTTTCTTT.

In its sample, this clonotype was seen a few times. The junction departs from germline at one end; a sequencing error may be responsible. The chain recombines TRBV20-1 with TRBJ2-5, with 15 bases lining up with TRBD2. Germline V lookup: CDR1 DFQATT, CDR2 SNEGSKA (reference sequence). There are 15 residues in the CDR3. CDR3 loop: CSARGLAGGPVTQYF. The CDR3 nucleotides are TGCAGTGCCAGAGGACTAGCGGGGGGGCCCGTGACCCAGTACTTC.